These T cell receptor beta chains were read from a single sample in a study of blood T cell repertoires in COVID-19. Sequenced by immunoSEQ multiplex PCR; TCRdb stores in-frame clones only, minus some. The sample shows approximately 170,000 clones, about nine tenths of them seen only once. Sequencing input: PBMCs or T cells enriched from blood (not recorded which). The receptors stem from a woman aged 18-29 years who had recovered from COVID-19. Each CDR3 is given with its conserved first and last residue. D genes are given only for firm matches. Expanded clones are given a class, and other clones once, few, many or no size at all.

16	TRBJ2-7	TRBD2	TRBV11-2	.	TGTGCCAGCAGCCTAGCGAGACTAGCGGGTGCCTACGAGCAGTACTTC	CASSLARLAGAYEQYF
14	TRBJ1-5	.	TRBV25-1	few	TGTGCCAGCAGTGAGGGAGGTACCGATCAGCCCCAGCATTTT	CASSEGGTDQPQHF
15	TRBJ1-6	.	TRBV15	once	TGTGCCACCAGCAGAGATTGGGGGGGATTATCACCCCTCCACTTT	CATSRDWGGLSPLHF
14	TRBJ1-5	.	TRBV7-9	.	TGTGCCAGCAGCCCTATGCGAACCATTAGGCCCCAGCATTTT	CASSPMRTIRPQHF
13	TRBJ2-7	TRBD2	TRBV15	.	TGTGCCACCAGCAAGGGCGGGAGCTACGAGCAGTACTTC	CATSKGGSYEQYF
17	TRBJ2-4	TRBD2	TRBV5-1	few	TGCGCCAGCAGCTTGTTGGGCGGGAGGGCCACCAAAAACATTCAGTACTTC	CASSLLGGRATKNIQYF
19	TRBJ2-7	TRBD2	TRBV6-2/TRBV6-3	.	TGTGCCAGCAGTTACTCTTCTCCAAGGGGAGGGAGAAGCTCCTACGAGCAGTACTTC	CASSYSSPRGGRSSYEQYF
18	TRBJ2-3	TRBD2	TRBV5-5	.	TGTGCCAGCAGCTTGGAAGCTAGCGGGAGAGGAGGCACAGATACGCAGTATTTT	CASSLEASGRGGTDTQYF
16	TRBJ2-1	TRBD2	TRBV28	.	TGTGCCAGCAGTTCCCCGCGGGCGGCGGGAGAGACTGAGCAGTTCTTC	CASSSPRAAGETEQFF
14	TRBJ1-1	.	TRBV3-1/TRBV3-2	.	TGTGCCAGCAGCCCTATAGACAGGAACACTGAAGCTTTCTTT	CASSPIDRNTEAFF
14	TRBJ1-2	.	TRBV27	.	TGTGCCAGCAGTTTATCGGGGGCCTCCTATGGCTACACCTTC	CASSLSGASYGYTF
14	TRBJ2-2	TRBD1	TRBV30	.	TGTGCCTGGAATCCCAGGGGGAAAACCGGGGAGCTGTTTTTT	CAWNPRGKTGELFF
16	TRBJ2-3	TRBD2	TRBV11-3	.	TGTGCCAGCAGCCGGGGAGGGATGTCGGGCACAGATACGCAGTATTTT	CASSRGGMSGTDTQYF
17	TRBJ1-2	.	TRBV5-4	.	TGTGCCAGCAGTTCCAACGCGGCAGGGAGGTACTTGGGCGGCTACACCTTC	CASSSNAAGRYLGGYTF
16	TRBJ2-5	.	TRBV21-1	.	TGTGCCAGCAGCAAGGGGGGGGTCAGACACCAAGAGACCCAGTACTTC	CASSKGGVRHQETQYF
16	TRBJ2-5	TRBD2	TRBV27	.	TGTGCCAGCAGCCCGCCGGGACTAGCTGCAATTGGGACCCAGTACTTC	CASSPPGLAAIGTQYF
15	TRBJ1-1	.	TRBV6-5	.	TGTGCCAGCAGTTCCGTGACAGCGATGAACACTGAAGCTTTCTTT	CASSSVTAMNTEAFF
13	TRBJ2-3	.	TRBV2	.	TGTGCCAGCAGTGGGAGGGTGGAAGATACGCAGTATTTT	CASSGRVEDTQYF
15	TRBJ2-7	.	TRBV6-5	.	TGTGCCAGCAGAGCCACCGTTCAGGTCACCTACGAGCAGTACTTC	CASRATVQVTYEQYF
14	TRBJ1-2	.	TRBV18	.	TGTGCCAGCTCACCACCACGCCCCTCTCTAGGCTACACCTTC	CASSPPRPSLGYTF
14	TRBJ1-1	.	TRBV29-1	.	TGCAGCGTCGCCTACGAAGGGGTGGTCACTGAAGCTTTCTTT	CSVAYEGVVTEAFF
18	TRBJ2-1	TRBD2	TRBV6-2/TRBV6-3	once	TGTGCCAGCAGCCCCCGGGGAGGACTAGCGGGATTCTACAATGAGCAGTTCTTC	CASSPRGGLAGFYNEQFF
16	TRBJ2-7	.	TRBV27	.	TGTGCCAGCAGTTCGGGGTTTGGCCAAACCTCCTACGAGCAGTACTTC	CASSSGFGQTSYEQYF
14	TRBJ1-5	TRBD1	TRBV7-2	.	TGTGCCAGCAGCCCCGGACAGGCAAAACAGCCCCAGCATTTT	CASSPGQAKQPQHF
11	TRBJ1-5	TRBD1	TRBV19	.	TGTGCCAGTAGTTCGGGGACAGTGATACATTTT	CASSSGTVIHF
13	TRBJ2-1	.	TRBV4-2	once	TGTGCCAGCAGCCCCGGCGGTTTTAATGAGCAGTTCTTC	CASSPGGFNEQFF
16	TRBJ2-2	TRBD1	TRBV5-4	.	TGTGCCAGCAGCTCCCCCGGGACAGGAAACACCGGGGAGCTGTTTTTT	CASSSPGTGNTGELFF
15	TRBJ1-3	.	TRBV4-3	.	TGCGCCAGCAGCCAAGACAGGGGTCCTGGAAACACCATATATTTT	CASSQDRGPGNTIYF
16	TRBJ2-7	.	TRBV2	.	TGTGCCAGCAGTGAAGCGCCAGGATTAAGCTCCTACGAGCAGTACTTC	CASSEAPGLSSYEQYF
17	TRBJ1-6	TRBD1	TRBV14	.	TGTGCCAGCAGCTCGAGACAGGGGCCAGCACAATTTTCACCCCTCCACTTT	CASSSRQGPAQFSPLHF
11	TRBJ1-2	.	TRBV30	.	TGTGCCTGGGTTTTTGGGGCCGGCTACACCTTC	CAWVFGAGYTF